This passage covers 19 T cell receptor beta chains from one sample sequenced in a study of blood T cell repertoires in COVID-19. Sequencing used immunoSEQ multiplex PCR; TCRdb keeps in-frame clones, though not all of them. This sample carries hundreds of thousands of clones, 80% to 90% of them seen once, and the ten largest clones take under 2.5%. What was sequenced was PBMCs or T cells enriched from blood (not recorded which). The origin of the receptors is a man aged 25-45 years who had recovered from COVID-19.

The chain combines TRBV2 with TRBJ1-2, with no clear D. Trimming shortened V by 1 base and J by 4 bases, and 16 bases separated the two germline ends. Germline V lookup: CDR1 SNHLY, CDR2 FYNNEI. The CDR3 has 16 amino acids. DNA for the CDR3: TGTGCCAGCAGTGAAGGAGTTTTCTTGGGGAGCTATGGCTACACCTTC. Its translation: CASSEGVFLGSYGYTF.

Note on this clone: Other DNA sequences from this sample encode an identical CDR3 as well. The gene calls are TRBV19 and TRBJ1-5; unclear D gene. The germline CDR1 and CDR2 sequences are LNHDA and SQIVND (reference sequence). The CDR3 spans 13 residues. V was shortened by 9 bases and J by 0 bases, with 9 bases between the two germline ends. The CDR3 sequence is CASSTLSNQPQHF. The CDR3 DNA sequence: TGTGCCAGCTCTACTCTTAGCAATCAGCCCCAGCATTTT.

This sequence joins TRBV9 and TRBJ2-1, with 11 bases aligning to TRBD1. Trimming cost V 3 bases and J 4 bases; bases outside gene matches: 6. The germline V gene encodes CDR1 SGDLS and CDR2 YYNGEE. This CDR3 is built from 16 residues. The CDR3 nucleotides are TGTGCCAGCAGCGCTGCCGGGACAGGGGGTTACAATGAGCAGTTCTTC. Amino acid sequence: CASSAAGTGGYNEQFF.

Points on this clone: At one end the junction does not follow the germline gene, possibly because of a read error. The chain recombines TRBV9 with TRBJ1-6, with D perhaps matching TRBD1 (5 bases). CDR1 is SGDLS and CDR2 is YYNGEE in the germline V gene. The CDR3 runs to 14 residues. CDR3 bases: TGTGCCACCAGCCCGGGGGGGTATAATTCACCCCTCCACTTT. As protein: CATSPGGYNSPLHF.

The J gene is TRBJ1-1, the V gene TRBV19; 7 nucleotides line up with TRBD1. The length of the CDR3 is 14 residues. V was pared by 6 bases and J by 1 base, with 5 bases of the junction left unmatched. In germline, CDR1 is LNHDA, CDR2 SQIVND (reference sequence). The CDR3 coding sequence is TGTGCCAGTAGAGTCGACAGGGCGAACACTGAAGCTTTCTTT. It encodes CASRVDRANTEAFF.

This sequence joins TRBV10-3 and TRBJ1-5; TRBD1 might be the D (5 bases). Germline V CDR1 and CDR2: ENHRY, SYGVKD. V lost 0 bases to trimming and J lost 0 bases, with 9 bases between them. The CDR3 spans 16 residues. The CDR3 DNA follows: TGTGCCATCAGTGAGTCTAAGGGGCCTAGCAATCAGCCCCAGCATTTT. This translates into CAISESKGPSNQPQHF.

This chain joins TRBV27 and TRBJ2-1; the match to TRBD2 covers 13 bases. The V segment lost 6 bases and the J segment 9 bases; nucleotides outside the gene matches: 8. This CDR3 contains 15 residues. Germline V gives CDR1 MNHEY, CDR2 SMNVEV (reference sequence). CDR3 coding DNA: TGTGCCAGCAGCGGACTAGCGGGGGCTCTGGGTGAGCAGTTCTTC. Translated: CASSGLAGALGEQFF.

V and J are TRBV19 and TRBJ1-5; the match to TRBD1 covers 9 bases. Unmatched junction bases numbered 12, after V lost 10 bases and J lost 2 bases. The germline V gene encodes CDR1 LNHDA and CDR2 SQIVND (reference sequence). The CDR3 is 16 residues long. The CDR3 DNA is TGTGCCACACGGAGGAGGACAGGGGATGGCAATCAGCCCCAGCATTTT. Its translation is CATRRRTGDGNQPQHF. Looking up the rest from reference TRBV19 and TRBJ1-5 gives the full variable domain: DGGITQSPKYLFRKEGQNVTLSCEQNLNHDAMYWYRQDPGQGLRLIYYSQIVNDFQKGDIAEGYSVSREKKESFPLTVTSAQKNPTAFYLCATRRRTGDGNQPQHFGDGTRLSIL.

The rearrangement joins TRBV3-1 (or the pseudogene TRBV3-2) to TRBJ2-7; TRBD1 aligns across 9 bases. The germline gives CDR1 LGHDT, CDR2 YNNKEL (reference sequence). The length of the CDR3 is 18 residues. V gave up 4 bases and J gave up 6 bases; unmatched junction bases: 19. CDR3 region: CASSRASDRGLLRREQYF. For the CDR3, the DNA is TGTGCCAGCAGCCGCGCCTCGGACAGGGGTCTTCTCAGGCGCGAGCAGTACTTC.

The rearrangement uses TRBV6-2 or TRBV6-3 and TRBJ1-2; 7 positions agree with TRBD1. The germline CDR1 and CDR2 sequences are MNHEY and SVGEGT. The CDR3 is made up of 14 amino acids. The J segment lost 4 bases and the V segment lost 0 bases, leaving 2 bases of the junction unmatched. CDR3 residues: CASSYSGTVYGYTF. CDR3 DNA sequence: TGTGCCAGCAGTTACTCCGGGACAGTCTATGGCTACACCTTC.

CDR3 sequence reads: CASSEGGTGNQPQHF. CDR3 sequence (DNA): TGTGCCAGCAGCGAAGGAGGGACAGGCAATCAGCCCCAGCATTTT. J is TRBJ1-5 and V is TRBV4-2; 7 bases agree with TRBD1. Germline lookup yields CDR1 LGHNA and CDR2 YNFKEQ. Trimming took 5 bases from V and 2 from J; bases not matched to a gene: 6. This CDR3 region has 15 residues.

The rearrangement uses TRBV6-6 and TRBJ1-2; no clear D gene. V dropped 4 bases and J dropped 5 bases, with 8 bases sitting between them. This CDR3 contains 12 residues. Germline V lookup: CDR1 MNHNY, CDR2 SVGAGI (reference sequence). CDR3 bases: TGTGCCAGCAGTTTCCCAGAATATGGCTACACCTTC. This encodes CASSFPEYGYTF.

The chain recombines TRBV18 with TRBJ1-6, with 7 nucleotides matching TRBD1. From germline, CDR1 is KGHSH and CDR2 LQKENI. CDR3 size: 15 residues. Germline trimming cut 2 bases from V and 14 bases from J; bases unmatched to any gene: 12. CDR3 nucleotide sequence: TGTGCCAGCTCACCATCCGGGACAGAATTCACATCCCTCCACTTT. It is translated as CASSPSGTEFTSLHF.

The CDR3 here is CASRTTGTGNTIYF. The CDR3 DNA reads as TGTGCCAGCAGGACGACAGGGACTGGAAACACCATATATTTT. This rearrangement joins TRBV2 to TRBJ1-3; TRBD1 agrees at 7 bases. Germline CDR1 SNHLY, CDR2 FYNNEI. The CDR3 runs 14 residues. J was trimmed by 2 bases and V by 6 bases; bases with no gene match: 4. Using reference TRBV2 and TRBJ1-3 for the parts outside the CDR3, the full variable domain is EPEVTQTPSHQVTQMGQEVILRCVPISNHLYFYWYRQILGQKVEFLVSFYNNEISEKSEIFDDQFSVERPDGSNFTLKIRSTKLEDSAMYFCASRTTGTGNTIYFGEGSWLTVV.

The rearrangement links TRBV4-1 to TRBJ2-7; 8 bases agree with TRBD1. Germline CDR1 reads MGHRA; CDR2 reads YSYEKL. With V trimmed by 1 base and J by 4 bases, 9 bases remained unmatched. The CDR3 is 16 residues long. CDR3 DNA sequence: TGCGCCAGCAGCCAAGTACGGCAGGGGGCGGTATACGAGCAGTACTTC. It is translated as CASSQVRQGAVYEQYF.

This chain connects TRBV19 to TRBJ2-5; a possible D gene is TRBD2 (7 bases). Germline loops: CDR1 LNHDA, CDR2 SQIVND (reference sequence). The CDR3 totals 16 residues. The V end was cut by 6 bases, the J end by 4 bases, with 21 bases between. CDR3 nucleotides: TGTGCCAGTAGCTTGCTGGAGGGGGGGCGGCGAGAGACCCAGTACTTC. Protein product: CASSLLEGGRRETQYF. The whole variable domain, filled in from reference TRBV19 and TRBJ2-5, reads DGGITQSPKYLFRKEGQNVTLSCEQNLNHDAMYWYRQDPGQGLRLIYYSQIVNDFQKGDIAEGYSVSREKKESFPLTVTSAQKNPTAFYLCASSLLEGGRRETQYFGPGTRLLVL.

This chain links TRBV2 with TRBJ2-1; TRBD2 matches 10 bases. Looked up from germline, CDR1 is SNHLY and CDR2 is FYNNEI. The J segment lost 6 bases and the V segment lost 7 bases, leaving 9 bases of the junction unmatched. The CDR3 runs 15 residues. CDR3 sequence (DNA): TGTGCCAGCATAGTTAGTAGCGGGGGGCCCAATGAGCAGTTCTTC. This encodes CASIVSSGGPNEQFF.

The chain combines TRBV9 with TRBJ1-2, with 7 bases matching TRBD1. Germline CDR1 SGDLS, CDR2 YYNGEE. The CDR3 is 15 residues long. The V and J ends lost 0 bases and 3 bases, in that order; junction bases with no gene match: 5. CDR3 amino acids: CASSVARQGHYGYTF. In DNA form, the CDR3 reads TGTGCCAGCAGCGTAGCCCGACAGGGCCACTATGGCTACACCTTC.

V is TRBV6-6 and J is TRBJ1-2; TRBD1 matches 7 bases. Germline lookup yields CDR1 MNHNY and CDR2 SVGAGI (reference sequence). The CDR3 extends over 15 amino acids. After removal of 6 bases from V and 2 bases from J, the junction contained 9 bases not matched to a gene. The CDR3 sequence is CASRRGTEPNYGYTF. For the CDR3, the DNA is TGTGCCAGCAGGAGAGGGACAGAACCAAACTATGGCTACACCTTC.